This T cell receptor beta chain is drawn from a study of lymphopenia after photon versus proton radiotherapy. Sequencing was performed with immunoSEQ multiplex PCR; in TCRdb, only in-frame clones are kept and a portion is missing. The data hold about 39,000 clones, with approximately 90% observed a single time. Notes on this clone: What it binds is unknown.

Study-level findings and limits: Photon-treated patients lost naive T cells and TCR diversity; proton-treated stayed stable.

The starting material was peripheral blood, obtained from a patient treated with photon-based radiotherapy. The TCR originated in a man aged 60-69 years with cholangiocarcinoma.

CDR3 coding DNA: TGTGCCAGCAGCAAAGGATCGGGGGGATGGAACATTCAGTACTTC. This gives the protein CASSKGSGGWNIQYF. The chain has TRBV7-6 and TRBJ2-4; 7 nucleotides agree with TRBD2. CDR3 size: 15 residues. Germline-derived CDR1 and CDR2 are SGHVS and FNYEAQ. V dropped 5 bases and J dropped 7; count of bases not matched to a gene: 11.